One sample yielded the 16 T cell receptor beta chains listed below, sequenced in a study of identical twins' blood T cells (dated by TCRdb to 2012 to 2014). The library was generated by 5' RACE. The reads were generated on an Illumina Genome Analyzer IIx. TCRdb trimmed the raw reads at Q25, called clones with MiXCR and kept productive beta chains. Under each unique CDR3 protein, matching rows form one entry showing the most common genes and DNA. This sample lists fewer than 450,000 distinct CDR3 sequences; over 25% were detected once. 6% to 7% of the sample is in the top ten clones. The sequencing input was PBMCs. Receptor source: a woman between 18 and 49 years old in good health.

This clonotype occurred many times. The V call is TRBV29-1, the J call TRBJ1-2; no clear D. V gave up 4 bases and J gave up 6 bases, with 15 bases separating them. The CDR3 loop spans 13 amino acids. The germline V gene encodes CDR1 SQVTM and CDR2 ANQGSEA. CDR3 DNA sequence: TGCAGCGTTGTTTTACCCCTCAGTGATGGCTACACCTTC. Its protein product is CSVVLPLSDGYTF.

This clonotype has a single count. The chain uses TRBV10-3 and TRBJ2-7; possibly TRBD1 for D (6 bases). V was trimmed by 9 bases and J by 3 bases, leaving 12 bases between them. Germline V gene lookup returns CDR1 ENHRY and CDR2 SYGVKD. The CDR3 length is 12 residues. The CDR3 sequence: CAISLQGYEQYF. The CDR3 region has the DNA TGTGCCATTTCTCTACAGGGCTACGAGCAGTACTTC.

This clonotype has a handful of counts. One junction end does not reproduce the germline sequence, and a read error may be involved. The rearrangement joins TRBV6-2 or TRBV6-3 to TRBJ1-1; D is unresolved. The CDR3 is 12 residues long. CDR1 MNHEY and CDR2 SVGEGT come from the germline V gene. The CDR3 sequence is CASSLQNAEAFF. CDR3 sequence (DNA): TGTGCCAGCAGTTTACAGAACGCTGAAGCTTTCTTT.

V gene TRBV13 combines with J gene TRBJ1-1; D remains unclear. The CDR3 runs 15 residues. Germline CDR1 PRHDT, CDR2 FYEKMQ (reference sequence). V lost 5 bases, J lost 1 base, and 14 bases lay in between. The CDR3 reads CASSTRGGSNTEAFF. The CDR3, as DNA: TGTGCCAGCAGCACTAGAGGCGGCTCGAACACTGAAGCTTTCTTT.

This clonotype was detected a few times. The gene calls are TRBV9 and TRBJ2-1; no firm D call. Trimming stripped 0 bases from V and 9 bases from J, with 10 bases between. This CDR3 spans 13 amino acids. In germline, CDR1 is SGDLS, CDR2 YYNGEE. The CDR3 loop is CASSVDGLGEQFF. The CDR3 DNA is TGTGCCAGCAGCGTAGACGGGTTAGGTGAGCAGTTCTTC.

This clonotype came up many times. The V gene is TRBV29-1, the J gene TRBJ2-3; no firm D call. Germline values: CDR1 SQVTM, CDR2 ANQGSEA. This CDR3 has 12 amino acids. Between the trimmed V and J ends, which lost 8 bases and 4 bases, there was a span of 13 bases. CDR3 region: CSSATSSDTQYF. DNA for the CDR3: TGCAGCTCTGCCACCTCGTCAGATACGCAGTATTTT.

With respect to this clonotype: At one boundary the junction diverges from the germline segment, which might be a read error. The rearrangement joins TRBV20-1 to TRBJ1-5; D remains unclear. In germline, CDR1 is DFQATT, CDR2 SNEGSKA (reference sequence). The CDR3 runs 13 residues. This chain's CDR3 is CSAISTVNRPQHF. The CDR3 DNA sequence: TGCAGTGCTATCAGCACAGTGAATCGGCCCCAGCATTTT.

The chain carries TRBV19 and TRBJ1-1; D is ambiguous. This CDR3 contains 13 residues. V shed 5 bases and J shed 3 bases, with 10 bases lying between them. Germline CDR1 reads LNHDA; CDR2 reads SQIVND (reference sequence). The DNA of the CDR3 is TGTGCCAGTAGTGCCTCGGAGTACACTGAAGCTTTCTTT. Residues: CASSASEYTEAFF.

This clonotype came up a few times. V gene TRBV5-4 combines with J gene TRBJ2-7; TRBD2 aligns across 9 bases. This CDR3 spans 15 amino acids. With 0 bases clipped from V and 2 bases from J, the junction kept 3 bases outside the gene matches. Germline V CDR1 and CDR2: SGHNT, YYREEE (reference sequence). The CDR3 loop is CASSLDSGGPYEQYF. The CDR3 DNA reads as TGTGCCAGCAGCTTGGATAGCGGGGGACCCTACGAGCAGTACTTC.

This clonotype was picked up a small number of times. This CDR3 is CSARDGKGGNYGYTF. The CDR3 nucleotides read TGCAGTGCTAGAGATGGGAAAGGGGGGAACTATGGCTACACCTTC. This chain connects TRBV20-1 to TRBJ1-2, with D possibly being TRBD1 (6 bases). Germline V CDR1 and CDR2: DFQATT, SNEGSKA (reference sequence). CDR3 length equals 15 residues. V lost 0 bases to trimming and J lost 2 bases, with 13 bases between them.

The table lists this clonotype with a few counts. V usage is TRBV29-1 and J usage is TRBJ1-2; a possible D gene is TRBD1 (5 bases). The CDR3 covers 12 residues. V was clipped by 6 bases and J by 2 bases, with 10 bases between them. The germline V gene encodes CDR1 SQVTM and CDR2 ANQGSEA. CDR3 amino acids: CSVPRENYGYTF. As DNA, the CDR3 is TGCAGCGTCCCCAGGGAGAACTATGGCTACACCTTC.

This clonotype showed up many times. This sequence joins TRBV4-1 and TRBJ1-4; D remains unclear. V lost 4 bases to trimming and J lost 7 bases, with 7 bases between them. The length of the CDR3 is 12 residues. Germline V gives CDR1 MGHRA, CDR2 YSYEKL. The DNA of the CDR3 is TGCGCCAGCAGCCGGTCGGGTGAAAAACTGTTTTTT. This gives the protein CASSRSGEKLFF.

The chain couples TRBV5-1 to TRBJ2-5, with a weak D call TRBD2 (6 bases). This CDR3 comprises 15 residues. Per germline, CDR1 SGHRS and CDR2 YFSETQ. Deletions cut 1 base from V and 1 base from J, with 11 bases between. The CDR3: CASSLYSGSQETQYF. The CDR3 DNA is TGCGCCAGCAGCTTGTACTCCGGGAGCCAAGAGACCCAGTACTTC. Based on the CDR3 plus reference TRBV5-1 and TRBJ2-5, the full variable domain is KAGVTQTPRYLIKTRGQQVTLSCSPISGHRSVSWYQQTPGQGLQFLFEYFSETQRNKGNFPGRFSGRQFSNSRSEMNVSTLELGDSALYLCASSLYSGSQETQYFGPGTRLLVL.

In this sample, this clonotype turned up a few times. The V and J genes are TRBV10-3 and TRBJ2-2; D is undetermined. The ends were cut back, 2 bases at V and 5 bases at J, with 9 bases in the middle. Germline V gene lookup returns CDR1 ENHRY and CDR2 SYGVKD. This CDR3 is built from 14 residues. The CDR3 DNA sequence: TGTGCCATCAGTGAGGAGCCCCCGACCGGGGAGCTGTTTTTT. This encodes CAISEEPPTGELFF.

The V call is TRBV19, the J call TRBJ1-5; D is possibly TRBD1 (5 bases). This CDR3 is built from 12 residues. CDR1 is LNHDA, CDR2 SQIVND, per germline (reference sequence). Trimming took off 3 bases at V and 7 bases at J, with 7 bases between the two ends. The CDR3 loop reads CASSMGRQPQHF. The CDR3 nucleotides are TGTGCCAGTAGTATGGGGCGGCAGCCCCAGCATTTT.

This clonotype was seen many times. CDR3: CASSLVGREQFF. For the CDR3, the DNA is TGTGCCAGCAGTTTAGTAGGCAGGGAGCAGTTCTTC. The rearrangement uses TRBV12-3 or TRBV12-4 and TRBJ2-1; D not resolved. This CDR3 spans 12 amino acids. Trimming took 1 base from V and 10 from J, leaving 8 bases between them.